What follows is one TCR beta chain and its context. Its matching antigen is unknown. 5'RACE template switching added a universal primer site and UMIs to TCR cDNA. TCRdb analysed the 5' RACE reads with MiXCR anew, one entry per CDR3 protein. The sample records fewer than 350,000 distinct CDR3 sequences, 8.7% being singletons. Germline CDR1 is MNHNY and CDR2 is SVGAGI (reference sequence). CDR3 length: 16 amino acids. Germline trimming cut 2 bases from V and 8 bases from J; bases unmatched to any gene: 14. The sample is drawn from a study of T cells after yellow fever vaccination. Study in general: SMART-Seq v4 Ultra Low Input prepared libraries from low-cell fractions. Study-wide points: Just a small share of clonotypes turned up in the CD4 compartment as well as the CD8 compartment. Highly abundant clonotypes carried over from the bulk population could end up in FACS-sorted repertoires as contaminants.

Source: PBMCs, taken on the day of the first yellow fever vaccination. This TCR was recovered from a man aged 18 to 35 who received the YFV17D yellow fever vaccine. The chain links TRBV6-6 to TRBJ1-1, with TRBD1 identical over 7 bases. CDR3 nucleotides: TGTGCCAGCAGTTACGATCCCGAACGGGACAGCCTAGAAGCTTTCTTT. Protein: CASSYDPERDSLEAFF.